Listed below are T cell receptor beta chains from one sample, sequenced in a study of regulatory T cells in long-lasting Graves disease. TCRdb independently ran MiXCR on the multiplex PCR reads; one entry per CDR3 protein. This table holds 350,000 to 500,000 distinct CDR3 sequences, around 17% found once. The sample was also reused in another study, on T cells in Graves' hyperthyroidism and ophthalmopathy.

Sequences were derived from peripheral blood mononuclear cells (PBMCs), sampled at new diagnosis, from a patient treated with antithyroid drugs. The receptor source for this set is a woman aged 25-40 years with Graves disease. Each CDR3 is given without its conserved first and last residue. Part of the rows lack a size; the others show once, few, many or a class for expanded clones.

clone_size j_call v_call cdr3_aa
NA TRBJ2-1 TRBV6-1 VTVREDNNEQF
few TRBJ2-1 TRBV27 ASSPQGTSGNEQF
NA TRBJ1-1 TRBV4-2 ASSQDVALAEAF
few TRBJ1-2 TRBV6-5 ASSFPNSYGYT
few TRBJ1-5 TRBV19 ASSMGGLRGQPQH
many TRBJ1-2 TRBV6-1 ASSEGWDTIGYT
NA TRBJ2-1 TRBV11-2 ASSKTGLAGVNEQF
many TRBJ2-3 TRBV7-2 ASSPDSTDTQY
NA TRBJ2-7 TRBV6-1 ATGRGYEQY
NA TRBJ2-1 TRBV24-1 ATSDRPGLAGKDEQF
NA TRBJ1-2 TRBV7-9 ASSDQGGYT
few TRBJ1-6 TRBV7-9 ASSLAEGGSYNSPLH
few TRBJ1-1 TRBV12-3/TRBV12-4 ASKDRAAEAF
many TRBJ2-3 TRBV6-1 ATTREREWGDTQY
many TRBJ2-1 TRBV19 ASSGDRVRAEQF
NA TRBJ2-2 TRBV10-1 ASSDRQGNTGELF
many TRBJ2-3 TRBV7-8 ASAVSTDTQY
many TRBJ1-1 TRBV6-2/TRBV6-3 ASSYSKGDTEAF
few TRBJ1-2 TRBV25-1 ASSDLGQYGYT
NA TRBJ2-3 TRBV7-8 ASSLVGTSFKDTQY
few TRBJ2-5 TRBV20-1 SARELAGFQETQY
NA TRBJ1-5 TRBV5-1 ASSWRGDSNQPQH
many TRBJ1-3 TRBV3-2 ASSHVSWDRSNTIY
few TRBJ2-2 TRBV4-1 ASSQASDGELF
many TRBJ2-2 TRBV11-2 ASSAQGQGNTGELF
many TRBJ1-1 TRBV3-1 ASSQEQNTEAF
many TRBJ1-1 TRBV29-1 SGEGTGSITEAF